A single sample gave rise to the 20 T cell receptor beta chains below, sequenced in a study of early T cells in non-severe SARS-CoV-2 infection. TCRdb re-called the 5' RACE reads through MiXCR, storing one row per CDR3 protein. Here the sample spans 40,000 to 50,000 distinct CDR3 sequences, 7% to 7.5% being singletons. The material sequenced was whole blood. Source of these receptors: an adult who was a healthcare worker with PCR-confirmed SARS-CoV-2 infection or an uninfected control (not recorded which).

This sequence joins TRBV7-6 and TRBJ2-1, with D perhaps matching TRBD2 (6 bases). The CDR3 has 17 amino acids. Germline assignment: CDR1 SGHVS and CDR2 FNYEAQ. V gave up 1 base and J gave up 4 bases, with 17 bases separating them. In DNA, the CDR3 is TGTGCCAGCAGCTTAGGTGGCACCCGGGGGACGTACAATGAGCAGTTCTTC. Residues: CASSLGGTRGTYNEQFF.

V gene TRBV10-2 combines with J gene TRBJ1-5, with 9 bases identical to TRBD1. Germline loops: CDR1 WSHSY, CDR2 SAAADI. CDR3 size: 14 residues. Trimming took 2 bases from V and 6 from J; bases not matched to a gene: 2. CDR3 DNA sequence: TGCGCCAGCAGTGAGACAGGGGGCGGTCAGCCCCAGCATTTT. Translated, it gives CASSETGGGQPQHF.

This chain links TRBV19 with TRBJ2-7, with 8 positions matching TRBD2. The CDR3 is made up of 15 amino acids. CDR1 is LNHDA, CDR2 SQIVND, per germline (reference sequence). V lost 9 bases to trimming and J lost 7 bases; unmatched junction nucleotides: 17. The DNA of the CDR3 is TGTGCCAGCAGTCCCAGCCGGGGGGGCGTCGAAGAGCAGTACTTC. This encodes CASSPSRGGVEEQYF.

This clonotype appeared a single time. The chain is built from TRBV3-1 and TRBJ2-7, with TRBD2 identical over 8 bases. The CDR3 has 17 amino acids. CDR1 is LGHDT, CDR2 YNNKEL, per germline (reference sequence). The J segment lost 2 bases and the V segment lost 4 bases, leaving 13 bases of the junction unmatched. Here the CDR3 DNA reads TGTGCCAGCAGCCTCCGGGGGGGAGGGACTACAACCTACGAGCAGTACTTC. Translated: CASSLRGGGTTTYEQYF.

This clonotype was seen repeatedly, ten times or more. V usage is TRBV5-1 and J usage is TRBJ1-2; tentative D call: TRBD1 (5 bases). The ends were cut back, 0 bases at V and 0 bases at J, with 9 bases in the middle. This CDR3 region has 15 residues. Looked up from germline, CDR1 is SGHRS and CDR2 is YFSETQ. CDR3 sequence reads: CASSLGTSSNYGYTF. In DNA, the CDR3 is TGCGCCAGCAGCTTGGGGACATCCTCTAACTATGGCTACACCTTC. The whole variable domain, filled in from reference TRBV5-1 and TRBJ1-2, reads KAGVTQTPRYLIKTRGQQVTLSCSPISGHRSVSWYQQTPGQGLQFLFEYFSETQRNKGNFPGRFSGRQFSNSRSEMNVSTLELGDSALYLCASSLGTSSNYGYTFGSGTRLTVV.

This clonotype came up many times. The chain employs TRBV27 and TRBJ1-1; TRBD1 matches 7 bases. The V gene's germline CDR1 is MNHEY and CDR2 SMNVEV (reference sequence). This CDR3 is built from 15 residues. The junction had 15 bases not matched to a gene; V was cut back by 3 bases and J by 11 bases. The CDR3 sequence: CASSLRPPGPRGAFF. For the CDR3, the DNA is TGTGCCAGCAGTTTGAGGCCCCCGGGCCCCAGGGGGGCTTTCTTT.

This clonotype was seen ten or more times. The chain combines TRBV2 with TRBJ2-7; D perhaps matches TRBD1 (6 bases). Germline V CDR1 and CDR2: SNHLY, FYNNEI. Trimming removed 4 bases at V and 4 bases at J, with 14 bases between. The CDR3 covers 14 residues. CDR3 sequence (DNA): TGTGCCAGCAGTGCCTTGGGGGCGCTGTACGAGCAGTACTTC. Translating gives CASSALGALYEQYF.

This chain joins TRBV7-9 and TRBJ1-2; no clear D. The V and J ends lost 7 bases and 5 bases respectively, with 17 bases between them. Germline CDR1 reads SEHNR; CDR2 reads FQNEAQ (reference sequence). The CDR3 is 14 amino acids. This CDR3 is CASTPPGAPYGYTF. CDR3 bases: TGTGCCAGCACCCCGCCGGGCGCACCTTATGGCTACACCTTC.

This clonotype was observed at least ten times. V usage is TRBV10-2 and J usage is TRBJ1-1; D remains unclear. The V end was cut by 2 bases, the J end by 4 bases, with 5 bases between. Germline V gene data show CDR1 as WSHSY and CDR2 as SAAADI. This CDR3 is built from 12 residues. This CDR3 reads CASSEEFTEAFF. CDR3 DNA: TGCGCCAGCAGTGAGGAGTTCACTGAAGCTTTCTTT.

This clonotype was recorded at least ten times. V and J are TRBV6-5 and TRBJ1-2; D may be TRBD1 (5 bases). The CDR3 totals 12 residues. Germline CDR1 MNHEY, CDR2 SVGAGI. Trimming stripped 6 bases from V and 6 bases from J, with 11 bases between. CDR3 sequence: CASREGAHGYTF. CDR3 in DNA: TGTGCCAGCAGGGAAGGGGCTCATGGCTACACCTTC.

This clonotype has only a few counts. This chain uses TRBV12-3 or TRBV12-4 with TRBJ2-3, with D unclear. This CDR3 has 14 residues. V lost 6 bases and J 6 bases, leaving 16 bases between the germline ends. CDR3 loop: CASRSGRMGDTQYF. As DNA, the CDR3 is TGTGCCAGCAGGTCCGGACGGATGGGGGATACGCAGTATTTT.

The V gene is TRBV29-1, the J gene TRBJ2-7; 7 positions agree with TRBD2. CDR1 and CDR2 (germline): SQVTM, ANQGSEA. The CDR3 covers 15 residues. V lost 5 bases, J lost 0 bases, and 10 bases stayed unmatched. The CDR3 loop reads CSVKGAGRVSYEQYF. The CDR3 DNA is TGCAGCGTTAAAGGGGCAGGGAGGGTCTCCTACGAGCAGTACTTC.

The chain joins TRBV12-3 or TRBV12-4 to TRBJ2-1; TRBD1 agrees at 10 bases. The trim removed 3 bases at V and 8 bases at J, leaving 7 bases unmatched. CDR3 length: 15 residues. This chain's CDR3 is CASSFDRGPRDEQFF. CDR3 in DNA: TGTGCCAGCAGTTTCGACAGGGGGCCTAGGGATGAGCAGTTCTTC.

This clonotype occurred many times. The chain couples TRBV20-1 to TRBJ1-6; 9 bases are shared with TRBD1. The junction had 7 bases not matched to a gene; V was cut back by 1 base and J by 3 bases. Germline CDR1 is DFQATT and CDR2 is SNEGSKA (reference sequence). The CDR3 is 17 residues long. This CDR3 reads CSARAPGQGNYNSPLHF. The CDR3 DNA reads TGCAGTGCTAGAGCGCCTGGACAGGGGAACTATAATTCACCCCTCCACTTT.

This chain joins TRBV18 and TRBJ2-2; 7 bases agree with TRBD1. Looked up from germline, CDR1 is KGHSH and CDR2 is LQKENI. J gave up 5 bases and V 2 bases, and 2 bases lay outside the gene matches. This CDR3 spans 14 amino acids. The CDR3 reads CASSPRDRTGELFF. The CDR3 region has the DNA TGTGCCAGCTCACCAAGGGACAGAACCGGGGAGCTGTTTTTT. Combining the CDR3 with reference TRBV18 and TRBJ2-2 gives the whole variable domain NAGVMQNPRHLVRRRGQEARLRCSPMKGHSHVYWYRQLPEEGLKFMVYLQKENIIDESGMPKERFSAEFPKEGPSILRIQQVVRGDSAAYFCASSPRDRTGELFFGEGSRLTVL.

In regard to this clonotype: A read error may be the cause here, since a much bigger clone is one base away. The gene calls are TRBV12-3 or TRBV12-4 and TRBJ1-5; D is undetermined. The CDR3 consists of 12 residues. The V end lost 6 bases, the J end lost 4 bases, and 7 bases lay between the germline ends. The CDR3 bases are TGTGCCAGCAGGCTGGGAAATCAGCCCCAGCATTTT. Protein product: CASRLGNQPQHF.

This clonotype was counted ten times or more. The rearrangement joins TRBV30 to TRBJ2-7; D ambiguous. The CDR3 runs 13 residues. Germline CDR1 GTSNPN, CDR2 SVGIG (reference sequence). V gave up 7 bases and J gave up 3 bases, with 16 bases separating them. CDR3 in amino acids: CAFTKGAFYEQYF. CDR3 DNA: TGTGCCTTTACGAAGGGCGCCTTCTACGAGCAGTACTTC.

Regarding this clonotype: An end of the junction does not agree with germline; a read error may underlie this. The rearrangement joins TRBV7-6 to TRBJ2-5; 7 nucleotides match TRBD2. The CDR3 runs 14 residues. Germline V gives CDR1 SGHVS, CDR2 FNYEAQ. CDR3 sequence reads: CVSSFGREGETQYF. DNA of the CDR3: TGTGTCAGCAGCTTCGGCAGGGAGGGAGAGACCCAGTACTTC.

This clonotype has more than one count but fewer than ten. The CDR3, as DNA: TGTGCCAGCAGTCTCTCCACCGGGACAGCCTCCTACGAGCAGTACTTC. Encoded protein: CASSLSTGTASYEQYF. The chain has TRBV12-3 or TRBV12-4 and TRBJ2-7; TRBD1 agrees at 7 bases. The CDR3 is made up of 16 amino acids. The V gene end was trimmed by 5 bases and the J gene end by 0 bases; junction bases not matched to a gene: 10.

This clonotype was observed many times. The rearrangement joins TRBV11-2 to TRBJ2-3; 7 bases are a match to TRBD1. CDR1 SGHAT and CDR2 FQNNGV come from the germline V gene. There are 16 residues in the CDR3. Unmatched junction bases numbered 8, after V lost 5 bases and J lost 0 bases. CDR3 nucleotide sequence: TGTGCCAGCAGCGTACGGGACAGAACTAGCACAGATACGCAGTATTTT. Translating gives CASSVRDRTSTDTQYF.